A single sample gave rise to the 27 T cell receptor beta chains below, sequenced in a study of blood T cell repertoires in COVID-19. Produced via immunoSEQ multiplex PCR; TCRdb's table is partial and in-frame only. Among approximately 88,000 clones listed, 80% were seen once. The sequenced sample consisted of peripheral blood. Receptors were obtained from a woman of 80 years or more with acute or convalescent COVID-19.

This sequence joins TRBV12-3 or TRBV12-4 and TRBJ2-7; D remains unclear. The CDR3 contains 13 residues. The V gene lost 6 bases and the J gene lost 4 bases, with 13 bases spanning the gap. CDR3 loop: CASSLPSGYEQYF. CDR3 nucleotides: TGTGCCAGCAGCCTACCCTCTGGTTACGAGCAGTACTTC.

V and J are TRBV5-1 and TRBJ2-2; 10 nucleotides match TRBD1. From germline, CDR1 is SGHRS and CDR2 YFSETQ. V was pared by 4 bases and J by 5 bases, with 8 bases of the junction left unmatched. The CDR3 totals 16 residues. CDR3 region: CASSQTGQGGTGELFF. The DNA of the CDR3 is TGCGCCAGCAGCCAGACCGGACAGGGGGGAACCGGGGAGCTGTTTTTT.

This sequence joins TRBV6-5 and TRBJ2-3; D gene unclear. The germline CDR1 and CDR2 sequences are MNHEY and SVGAGI. Between the trimmed V and J ends, which lost 7 bases and 2 bases, there was a span of 13 bases. CDR3 length: 14 amino acids. The CDR3 spells CASTLRRFTDTQYF. The CDR3 nucleotides read TGTGCCAGCACCCTAAGGAGATTCACAGATACGCAGTATTTT.

The V and J genes are TRBV19 and TRBJ2-1; D might be TRBD2 (6 bases). The CDR3 is made up of 14 amino acids. Trimming took 7 bases from V and 0 from J, leaving 10 bases between them. In germline, CDR1 is LNHDA, CDR2 SQIVND (reference sequence). The CDR3 loop is CASMGLSSYNEQFF. In DNA, the CDR3 is TGTGCCAGTATGGGACTGAGCTCCTACAATGAGCAGTTCTTC.

The chain links TRBV6-4 to TRBJ2-2; D not certain. This CDR3 region has 13 residues. CDR1 and CDR2 (germline): MRHNA, SNTAGT. The V gene lost 4 bases and the J gene lost 3 bases, with 6 bases spanning the gap. CDR3 in DNA: TGTGCCAGCAGTGGTACAGACACCGGGGAGCTGTTTTTT. Its protein product is CASSGTDTGELFF.

The chain joins TRBV7-9 to TRBJ1-5, with D possibly matching TRBD1 (6 bases). V gave up 5 bases and J gave up 4 bases, with 18 bases separating them. The germline V gene encodes CDR1 SEHNR and CDR2 FQNEAQ (reference sequence). The CDR3 runs to 16 residues. The CDR3 loop reads CASSLTTGVWNQPQHF. CDR3 nucleotide sequence: TGTGCCAGCAGCCTCACGACAGGTGTGTGGAATCAGCCCCAGCATTTT.

V and J are TRBV7-9 and TRBJ2-1; 8 bases match TRBD2. Per the germline V gene, CDR1 is SEHNR and CDR2 is FQNEAQ (reference sequence). The CDR3 length is 19 residues. J gave up 0 bases and V 7 bases, and 17 bases lay outside the gene matches. For the CDR3, the DNA is TGTGCCAGCACCGCCCGGGGGGGGCGGGAGTGGAGCTCCTACAATGAGCAGTTCTTC. Protein product: CASTARGGREWSSYNEQFF.

This chain joins TRBV19 and TRBJ2-5; TRBD2 matches at 8 bases. V trimming: 6 bases; J trimming: 5 bases; junction bases outside the gene matches: 11. CDR1 is LNHDA, CDR2 SQIVND, per germline (reference sequence). The CDR3 has 15 residues. CDR3 sequence reads: CASSPRREGLETQYF. CDR3 nucleotides: TGTGCCAGTAGCCCCCGACGGGAGGGCCTGGAGACCCAGTACTTC.

The chain combines TRBV6-2 or TRBV6-3 with TRBJ1-1; D is perhaps TRBD1 (5 bases). Germline lookup yields CDR1 MNHEY and CDR2 SVGEGT. Trimming pared 2 bases from V and 3 bases from J, leaving 13 bases between. The CDR3 covers 15 residues. In DNA, the CDR3 is TGTGCCAGCAGTTACCGGGGGAGATCAGACACTGAAGCTTTCTTT. Protein: CASSYRGRSDTEAFF.

The rearrangement joins TRBV5-4 to TRBJ2-5; 7 nucleotides agree with TRBD2. This CDR3 contains 14 residues. The V and J ends lost 4 bases and 1 base, in that order; junction bases with no gene match: 4. Looked up from germline, CDR1 is SGHNT and CDR2 is YYREEE (reference sequence). The CDR3, as DNA: TGTGCCAGCAGCGATCCTAGCGGCCAAGAGACCCAGTACTTC. Protein sequence: CASSDPSGQETQYF. The full variable domain, with the rest looked up from reference TRBV5-4 and TRBJ2-5, is ETGVTQSPTHLIKTRGQQVTLRCSSQSGHNTVSWYQQALGQGPQFIFQYYREEENGRGNFPPRFSGLQFPNYSSELNVNALELDDSALYLCASSDPSGQETQYFGPGTRLLVL.

This clone was counted once. The rearrangement joins TRBV19 to TRBJ2-1; D perhaps matches TRBD2 (6 bases). Trimming removed 3 bases from V and 4 bases from J, with 13 bases in between. The CDR3 has 15 amino acids. Germline V gives CDR1 LNHDA, CDR2 SQIVND (reference sequence). The CDR3 spells CASSILGGPYNEQFF. The CDR3 region has the DNA TGTGCCAGTAGTATTCTCGGAGGGCCGTACAATGAGCAGTTCTTC.

The chain uses TRBV25-1 and TRBJ2-2; TRBD2 aligns across 8 bases. Germline V CDR1 and CDR2: MGHDK, SYGVNS. The J segment lost 4 bases and the V segment lost 2 bases, leaving 6 bases of the junction unmatched. This CDR3 region has 16 residues. The CDR3 loop reads CASSEPAGVGTGELFF. The DNA for the CDR3 is TGTGCCAGCAGTGAACCAGCGGGAGTGGGCACCGGGGAGCTGTTTTTT. Based on the CDR3 plus reference TRBV25-1 and TRBJ2-2, the full variable domain is EADIYQTPRYLVIGTGKKITLECSQTMGHDKMYWYQQDPGMELHLIHYSYGVNSTEKGDLSSESTVSRIRTEHFPLTLESARPSHTSQYLCASSEPAGVGTGELFFGEGSRLTVL.

V usage is TRBV27 and J usage is TRBJ2-7; perhaps TRBD2 as D (6 bases). The V end was cut by 1 base, the J end by 12 bases, with 22 bases between. The CDR3 length is 15 residues. Germline V gene sequence: CDR1 MNHEY, CDR2 SMNVEV (reference sequence). The CDR3 sequence: CASSLWGVEEGKWYF. In DNA form, the CDR3 reads TGTGCCAGCAGTTTATGGGGGGTGGAGGAGGGAAAGTGGTACTTC.

The table lists this clone with a few counts. The chain is built from TRBV4-1 and TRBJ2-7, with 7 bases matching TRBD1. The V gene's germline CDR1 is MGHRA and CDR2 YSYEKL. The V and J ends lost 3 bases and 3 bases, in that order; junction bases with no gene match: 5. The length of the CDR3 is 14 residues. CDR3 region: CASSQLRGNYEQYF. In DNA, the CDR3 is TGCGCCAGCAGCCAGCTCAGGGGGAACTACGAGCAGTACTTC.

The chain joins TRBV2 to TRBJ1-1; TRBD1 is a possible D gene (5 bases). Germline lookup yields CDR1 SNHLY and CDR2 FYNNEI. V was trimmed by 2 bases and J by 8 bases, leaving 12 bases between them. The CDR3 totals 13 residues. CDR3 region: CASSESRANEAFF. In nucleotides, the CDR3 is TGTGCCAGCAGTGAATCCAGGGCCAACGAAGCTTTCTTT.

CDR3: CASSKPDPDRGDLPVYEQYF. As DNA, the CDR3 is TGTGCCAGCAGCAAACCTGACCCGGACAGGGGTGATCTACCCGTCTACGAGCAGTACTTC. The chain combines TRBV21-1 with TRBJ2-7; the D call TRBD1 from the table was never checked on the DNA. TRBV21-1 is shown as a pseudogene. The CDR3 is 20 amino acids.

The chain uses TRBV18 and TRBJ1-4; D is unresolved. Between the trimmed V and J ends, which lost 8 bases and 2 bases, there was a span of 15 bases. This CDR3 region has 15 residues. Germline CDR1 is KGHSH and CDR2 is LQKENI. The CDR3 nucleotides read TGTGCCAGCCCACTGCTGATCGGGACTAATGAAAAACTGTTTTTT. It specifies CASPLLIGTNEKLFF.

The chain is built from TRBV7-9 and TRBJ2-7, with D uncertain. CDR3 size: 12 residues. V lost 5 bases to trimming and J lost 6 bases, with 11 bases between them. Germline V gene data show CDR1 as SEHNR and CDR2 as FQNEAQ (reference sequence). The DNA for the CDR3 is TGTGCCAGCAGCGGCAGGATTGGCGAGCAGTACTTC. Amino acid sequence: CASSGRIGEQYF.

This clone was counted ten times or more. V is TRBV15 and J is TRBJ2-7; 7 bases line up with TRBD1. The CDR3 length is 15 residues. CDR1 and CDR2 from the germline V gene are LNHNV and YYDKDF (reference sequence). The ends lost 5 bases at V and 7 bases at J; junction bases unmatched: 14. The CDR3 DNA sequence: TGTGCCACCAGCCTACGAACACAGGGGCCGGGAGAGCAGTACTTC. It is translated as CATSLRTQGPGEQYF. Full variable domain (outside the CDR3, taken from reference TRBV15 and TRBJ2-7): DAMVIQNPRYQVTQFGKPVTLSCSQTLNHNVMYWYQQKSSQAPKLLFHYYDKDFNNEADTPDNFQSRRPNTSFCFLDIRSPGLGDTAMYLCATSLRTQGPGEQYFGPGTRLTVT.

The V call is TRBV12-3 or TRBV12-4, the J call TRBJ2-1; possible D gene TRBD2, 5 bases. This CDR3 spans 11 amino acids. V was cut by 4 bases and J by 15 bases, with 13 bases left in between. This CDR3 reads CASSSQDSLFF. In DNA, the CDR3 is TGTGCCAGCAGTTCCCAGGACTCACTGTTCTTC.

This clone has a single count. This chain joins TRBV7-3 and TRBJ2-1, with 7 bases fitting TRBD1. V gave up 7 bases and J gave up 9 bases; unmatched junction bases: 6. This CDR3 region has 12 residues. Per germline, CDR1 SGHTA and CDR2 FQGTGA. DNA of the CDR3: TGTGCCAGCAACCTAGGGGGCGGTGAGCAGTTCTTC. It is translated as CASNLGGGEQFF.

The chain has TRBV18 and TRBJ2-1; the match to TRBD2 covers 9 bases. The CDR3 runs 14 residues. CDR1 and CDR2 from the germline V gene are KGHSH and LQKENI. J lost 1 base, V lost 6 bases, and 1 base had no gene match. The CDR3 protein is CASSLAGSYNEQFF. Here the CDR3 DNA reads TGTGCCAGCTCCCTAGCGGGGTCCTACAATGAGCAGTTCTTC.

The V gene is TRBV15, the J gene TRBJ2-2, with 12 bases fitting TRBD1. V was pared by 2 bases and J by 5 bases, with 6 bases of the junction left unmatched. CDR3 size: 17 residues. Germline assignment: CDR1 LNHNV and CDR2 YYDKDF (reference sequence). As DNA, the CDR3 is TGTGCCACCAGCAGACTATTGGGACAGGGGGCAACCGGGGAGCTGTTTTTT. Translation: CATSRLLGQGATGELFF.

The J gene is TRBJ1-2, the V gene TRBV2; possibly TRBD1 for D (5 bases). The V gene's germline CDR1 is SNHLY and CDR2 FYNNEI. CDR3 length: 13 amino acids. Trimming removed 6 bases from V and 3 bases from J, with 11 bases in between. The DNA of the CDR3 is TGTGCCAGCAGGAGGGGAGGCTACTATGGCTACACCTTC. It is translated as CASRRGGYYGYTF. The full variable domain, completed using reference TRBV2 and TRBJ1-2, is EPEVTQTPSHQVTQMGQEVILRCVPISNHLYFYWYRQILGQKVEFLVSFYNNEISEKSEIFDDQFSVERPDGSNFTLKIRSTKLEDSAMYFCASRRGGYYGYTFGSGTRLTVV.

There are a few counts of this clone. CDR3 bases: TGTGCCAGTAGTAATCAGGGGGCAGATACGCAGTATTTT. Its translation is CASSNQGADTQYF. This rearrangement joins TRBV19 to TRBJ2-3; 7 bases are shared with TRBD1. The CDR3 totals 13 residues. Germline lookup yields CDR1 LNHDA and CDR2 SQIVND (reference sequence). V was pared by 4 bases and J by 4 bases, with 2 bases of the junction left unmatched.

The CDR3 reads CASSFLDRAGETQYF. The DNA for the CDR3 is TGTGCCAGCAGCTTCCTGGACAGGGCCGGGGAGACCCAGTACTTC. The V gene is TRBV5-4, the J gene TRBJ2-5; 8 bases line up with TRBD1. Germline V lookup: CDR1 SGHNT, CDR2 YYREEE (reference sequence). V lost 2 bases to trimming and J lost 5 bases; unmatched junction nucleotides: 8. This CDR3 comprises 15 residues. Full variable domain (outside the CDR3, taken from reference TRBV5-4 and TRBJ2-5): ETGVTQSPTHLIKTRGQQVTLRCSSQSGHNTVSWYQQALGQGPQFIFQYYREEENGRGNFPPRFSGLQFPNYSSELNVNALELDDSALYLCASSFLDRAGETQYFGPGTRLLVL.

The chain joins TRBV18 to TRBJ2-5; TRBD2 agrees at 16 bases. V was clipped by 3 bases and J by 5 bases; unmatched bases: 6. The CDR3 covers 17 residues. In germline, CDR1 is KGHSH, CDR2 LQKENI. CDR3: CASSPGLAGGPRETQYF. The DNA for the CDR3 is TGTGCCAGCTCACCGGGACTAGCGGGAGGGCCGAGGGAGACCCAGTACTTC. The variable domain in full, with the rest retrieved from reference TRBV18 and TRBJ2-5, is NAGVMQNPRHLVRRRGQEARLRCSPMKGHSHVYWYRQLPEEGLKFMVYLQKENIIDESGMPKERFSAEFPKEGPSILRIQQVVRGDSAAYFCASSPGLAGGPRETQYFGPGTRLLVL.